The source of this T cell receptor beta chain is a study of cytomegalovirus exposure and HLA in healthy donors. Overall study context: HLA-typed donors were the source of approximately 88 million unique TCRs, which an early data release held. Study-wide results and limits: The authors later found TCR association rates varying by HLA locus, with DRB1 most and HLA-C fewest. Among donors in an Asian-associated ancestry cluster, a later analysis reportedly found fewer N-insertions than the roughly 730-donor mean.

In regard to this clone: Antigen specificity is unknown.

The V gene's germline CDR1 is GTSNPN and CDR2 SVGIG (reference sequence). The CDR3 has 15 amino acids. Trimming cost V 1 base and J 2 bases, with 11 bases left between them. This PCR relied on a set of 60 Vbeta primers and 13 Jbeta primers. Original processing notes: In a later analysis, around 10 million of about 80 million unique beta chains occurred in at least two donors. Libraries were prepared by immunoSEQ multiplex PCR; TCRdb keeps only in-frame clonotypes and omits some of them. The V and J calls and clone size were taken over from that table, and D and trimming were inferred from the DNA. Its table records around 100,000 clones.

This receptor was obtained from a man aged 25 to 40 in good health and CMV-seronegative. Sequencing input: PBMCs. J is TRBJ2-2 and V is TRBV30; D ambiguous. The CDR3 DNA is TGTGCCTGGAGTGCCTTGGCGACAAACACCGGGGAGCTGTTTTTT. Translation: CAWSALATNTGELFF.